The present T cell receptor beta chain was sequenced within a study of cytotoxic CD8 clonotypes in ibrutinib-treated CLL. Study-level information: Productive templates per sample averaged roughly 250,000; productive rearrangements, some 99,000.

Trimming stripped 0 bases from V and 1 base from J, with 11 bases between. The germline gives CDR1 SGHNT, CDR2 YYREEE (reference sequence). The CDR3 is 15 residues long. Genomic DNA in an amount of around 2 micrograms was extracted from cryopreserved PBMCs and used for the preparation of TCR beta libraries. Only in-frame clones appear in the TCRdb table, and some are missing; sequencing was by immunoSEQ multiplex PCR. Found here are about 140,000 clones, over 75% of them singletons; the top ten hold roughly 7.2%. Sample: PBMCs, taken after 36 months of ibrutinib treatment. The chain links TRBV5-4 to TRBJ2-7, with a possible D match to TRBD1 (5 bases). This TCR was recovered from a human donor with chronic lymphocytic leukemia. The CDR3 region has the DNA TGTGCCAGCAGCTTGGGCTGGGGCCGTTCCTACGAGCAGTACTTC. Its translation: CASSLGWGRSYEQYF. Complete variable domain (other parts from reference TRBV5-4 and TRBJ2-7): ETGVTQSPTHLIKTRGQQVTLRCSSQSGHNTVSWYQQALGQGPQFIFQYYREEENGRGNFPPRFSGLQFPNYSSELNVNALELDDSALYLCASSLGWGRSYEQYFGPGTRLTVT.